These 3 T cell receptor beta chains came from one sample sequenced in a study of blood T cell repertoires in COVID-19. The protocol was immunoSEQ multiplex PCR, while the TCRdb copy is restricted to in-frame clones and leaves out a portion. Among 65,000 or so clones listed, roughly nine tenths were seen once. The sequencing input was peripheral blood. These receptors originate from a man aged 55 to 69 with acute or convalescent COVID-19.

This clone was seen only once. This chain links TRBV11-2 with TRBJ2-1; 8 positions match TRBD2. J gave up 3 bases and V 2 bases, and 9 bases lay outside the gene matches. Germline lookup yields CDR1 SGHAT and CDR2 FQNNGV. The CDR3 spans 17 residues. The CDR3 sequence is CASSLIGSGGNYNEQFF. CDR3 sequence (DNA): TGTGCCAGCAGCTTAATCGGGAGCGGGGGCAACTACAATGAGCAGTTCTTC.

The chain couples TRBV6-6 to TRBJ2-6; D gene ambiguous. This CDR3 spans 13 amino acids. The ends were cut back, 1 base at V and 6 bases at J, with 4 bases in the middle. CDR1 and CDR2 (germline): MNHNY, SVGAGI (reference sequence). CDR3 DNA sequence: TGTGCCAGCAGTTACTTACAGGCCAACGTCCTGACTTTC. Translation gives CASSYLQANVLTF.

This rearrangement joins TRBV5-6 to TRBJ1-3; a weak D match, TRBD1 (5 bases). Per the germline V gene, CDR1 is SGHDT and CDR2 is YYEEEE. CDR3 length equals 18 residues. V was trimmed by 1 base and J by 7 bases, leaving 24 bases between them. The CDR3 DNA sequence: TGTGCCAGCAGCTTGATGAAGGAGGGGAATATACGCCGGAACACCATATATTTT. It specifies CASSLMKEGNIRRNTIYF.